Presented here are 25 T cell receptor beta chains from one specimen sequenced in a study of blood T cell repertoires in COVID-19. TCRdb's copy holds only in-frame clones and misses some; the assay was immunoSEQ multiplex PCR. Counted here are 150,000 to 180,000 clones, roughly 81% occurring once; the ten biggest clones make up 7.5% to 8.5%. Sequencing used peripheral blood. Receptor source: a woman aged 60 to 75 with COVID-19, enrolled during active disease.

The rearrangement joins TRBV6-4 to TRBJ1-1, with a possible D match to TRBD1 (5 bases). The V gene lost 4 bases and the J gene lost 7 bases, with 16 bases spanning the gap. There are 14 residues in the CDR3. The germline CDR1 and CDR2 sequences are MRHNA and SNTAGT. The CDR3 reads CASSVTQVSGEAFF. The CDR3 nucleotides are TGTGCCAGCAGTGTCACACAGGTCTCCGGTGAAGCTTTCTTT.

The chain uses TRBV5-5 and TRBJ1-5; D not resolved. Trimming removed 0 bases at V and 0 bases at J, with 4 bases between. The CDR3 loop spans 14 amino acids. From germline, CDR1 is SGHKS and CDR2 YYEKEE (reference sequence). The CDR3 is CASSLANSNQPQHF. CDR3 bases: TGTGCCAGCAGCTTGGCCAATAGCAATCAGCCCCAGCATTTT.

The chain is built from TRBV6-6 and TRBJ1-1; 7 bases are shared with TRBD1. V lost 7 bases and J lost 2; bases outside the gene matches: 7. Germline assignment: CDR1 MNHNY and CDR2 SVGAGI (reference sequence). CDR3 length: 14 residues. The CDR3 region is CASKVTGQNTEAFF. The CDR3 DNA is TGTGCCAGCAAGGTGACAGGGCAAAACACTGAAGCTTTCTTT.

The V gene is TRBV20-1, the J gene TRBJ2-1, with 16 bases identical to TRBD2. V was pared by 3 bases and J by 6 bases, with 5 bases of the junction left unmatched. The CDR3 loop spans 16 amino acids. Germline V gene lookup returns CDR1 DFQATT and CDR2 SNEGSKA (reference sequence). The CDR3 DNA is TGCAGTGCTAGTCCCGGGACTAGCGGGGGGGCCAATGAGCAGTTCTTC. This translates into CSASPGTSGGANEQFF.

The chain uses TRBV5-1 and TRBJ1-5; tentative D call: TRBD1 (6 bases). Germline V gene sequence: CDR1 SGHRS, CDR2 YFSETQ. The CDR3 consists of 15 residues. V was clipped by 0 bases and J by 3 bases, with 10 bases between them. CDR3 nucleotides: TGCGCCAGCAGCTTGGGGGACACCGACAATCAGCCCCAGCATTTT. The encoded protein is CASSLGDTDNQPQHF.

This clone was found once. V gene TRBV29-1 combines with J gene TRBJ1-1, with TRBD1 matching 7 bases. Trimming took 2 bases from V and 4 from J; bases not matched to a gene: 1. CDR3 length: 12 residues. The germline CDR1 and CDR2 sequences are SQVTM and ANQGSEA. The CDR3 sequence is CSVERGPTEAFF. CDR3 coding DNA: TGCAGCGTTGAAAGGGGGCCCACTGAAGCTTTCTTT.

This clone was seen a single time. The chain carries TRBV5-4 and TRBJ1-2, with D perhaps TRBD1 (6 bases). CDR1 is SGHNT, CDR2 YYREEE, per germline (reference sequence). CDR3 length: 16 amino acids. The V end was cut by 0 bases, the J end by 2 bases, with 14 bases between. In DNA, the CDR3 is TGTGCCAGCAGCTTGGGAATCGGAACAGGGAACTATGGCTACACCTTC. As protein: CASSLGIGTGNYGYTF.

This clone appeared a few times. The rearrangement joins TRBV29-1 to TRBJ2-2; D remains ambiguous. This CDR3 contains 14 residues. V lost 1 base and J 4 bases, leaving 10 bases between the germline ends. Germline V lookup: CDR1 SQVTM, CDR2 ANQGSEA. The DNA for the CDR3 is TGCAGCGTTGAAGGGCGGCTTCGCACCGGGGAGCTGTTTTTT. Its protein is CSVEGRLRTGELFF.

The chain carries TRBV2 and TRBJ1-1; tentative D call: TRBD1 (6 bases). Looked up from germline, CDR1 is SNHLY and CDR2 is FYNNEI. Trimming pared 6 bases from V and 2 bases from J, leaving 13 bases between. The CDR3 has 14 amino acids. The CDR3 region has the DNA TGTGCCAGCAGGAGAAGGACAGATAACACTGAAGCTTTCTTT. Protein: CASRRRTDNTEAFF.

The rearrangement uses TRBV5-4 and TRBJ2-7; 13 positions match TRBD2. Germline CDR1 and CDR2: SGHNT and YYREEE (reference sequence). The CDR3 extends over 16 amino acids. Trimming cost V 4 bases and J 4 bases; bases outside gene matches: 8. The CDR3 loop reads CASSRTSGRDRYEQYF. In DNA form, the CDR3 reads TGTGCCAGCAGCCGGACTAGCGGGAGAGATCGGTACGAGCAGTACTTC. Together with reference TRBV5-4 and TRBJ2-7, the CDR3 gives the full variable domain: ETGVTQSPTHLIKTRGQQVTLRCSSQSGHNTVSWYQQALGQGPQFIFQYYREEENGRGNFPPRFSGLQFPNYSSELNVNALELDDSALYLCASSRTSGRDRYEQYFGPGTRLTVT.

This chain connects TRBV7-6 to TRBJ2-3; TRBD2 aligns across 13 bases. V was pared by 5 bases and J by 0 bases, with 8 bases of the junction left unmatched. Germline V gives CDR1 SGHVS, CDR2 FNYEAQ. This CDR3 contains 18 residues. The CDR3 region has the DNA TGTGCCAGCAGCGCCCGACTAGCGGGGGGCGCTAGCACAGATACGCAGTATTTT. This codes for CASSARLAGGASTDTQYF. Combining the CDR3 with reference TRBV7-6 and TRBJ2-3 gives the whole variable domain GAGVSQSPRYKVTKRGQDVALRCDPISGHVSLYWYRQALGQGPEFLTYFNYEAQQDKSGLPNDRFSAERPEGSISTLTIQRTEQRDSAMYRCASSARLAGGASTDTQYFGPGTRLTVL.

This chain joins TRBV6-4 and TRBJ2-1; D might be TRBD2 (6 bases). Trimming pared 2 bases from V and 7 bases from J, leaving 15 bases between. Germline CDR1 and CDR2: MRHNA and SNTAGT. CDR3 length: 15 residues. The CDR3 DNA sequence: TGTGCCAGCAGTGACACGGGAGCGGTCGGGAATGAGCAGTTCTTC. This codes for CASSDTGAVGNEQFF.

The chain uses TRBV6-4 and TRBJ2-1; TRBD2 is a possible D gene (6 bases). The V end was cut by 2 bases, the J end by 4 bases, with 12 bases between. This CDR3 contains 15 residues. Germline CDR1 is MRHNA and CDR2 is SNTAGT. In DNA form, the CDR3 reads TGTGCCAGCAGTGACCCGCGGGACTTATACAATGAGCAGTTCTTC. Protein sequence: CASSDPRDLYNEQFF.

The chain carries TRBV19 and TRBJ2-1; perhaps TRBD1 as D (6 bases). This CDR3 has 15 amino acids. Trimming pared 3 bases from V and 4 bases from J, leaving 13 bases between. Germline values: CDR1 LNHDA, CDR2 SQIVND (reference sequence). The CDR3 bases are TGTGCCAGTAGTATCCCGCCCACAGGGTACAATGAGCAGTTCTTC. Translation: CASSIPPTGYNEQFF.

The chain links TRBV29-1 to TRBJ1-1; weak D call: TRBD1 (5 bases). CDR3 length: 12 residues. Germline CDR1 reads SQVTM; CDR2 reads ANQGSEA. V dropped 7 bases and J dropped 2 bases, with 11 bases sitting between them. The CDR3, as DNA: TGCAGCGCCTTCGACAGTAACACTGAAGCTTTCTTT. It is translated as CSAFDSNTEAFF.

The J gene is TRBJ2-1, the V gene TRBV7-9; 9 nucleotides align to TRBD2. After removal of 3 bases from V and 4 bases from J, the junction contained 13 bases not matched to a gene. The length of the CDR3 is 18 residues. CDR1 and CDR2 from the germline V gene are SEHNR and FQNEAQ (reference sequence). The CDR3 spells CASSFNDFGLAGYNEQFF. The CDR3 region has the DNA TGTGCCAGCAGCTTCAACGATTTCGGTCTAGCGGGGTACAATGAGCAGTTCTTC.

J is TRBJ1-1 and V is TRBV6-5, with a tentative D call TRBD1 (5 bases). Germline V lookup: CDR1 MNHEY, CDR2 SVGAGI. Deletions cut 7 bases from V and 4 bases from J, with 16 bases between. The CDR3 sequence is 14 residues long. The CDR3 protein is CASNLREGVTEAFF. Written as DNA, the CDR3 is TGTGCCAGCAATTTGCGGGAAGGGGTCACTGAAGCTTTCTTT.

V is TRBV6-5 and J is TRBJ1-2; 8 bases fit TRBD1. Germline loops: CDR1 MNHEY, CDR2 SVGAGI. CDR3 length: 15 amino acids. The V segment lost 5 bases and the J segment 4 bases; nucleotides outside the gene matches: 9. The CDR3 DNA is TGTGCCAGCAGTATTCCGGGACAGGCCTCCTATGGCTACACCTTC. It yields the protein CASSIPGQASYGYTF.

The chain links TRBV19 to TRBJ1-1; unclear D gene. The germline V gene has CDR1 LNHDA and CDR2 SQIVND (reference sequence). Trimming left V 10 bases short and J 2 bases short, with 14 bases between. CDR3 length equals 13 residues. CDR3 loop: CATIRTYNTEAFF. Here the CDR3 DNA reads TGTGCCACTATTAGAACGTATAACACTGAAGCTTTCTTT.

The chain has TRBV19 and TRBJ2-7; possible D gene TRBD2, 6 bases. Trimming removed 3 bases at V and 5 bases at J, with 14 bases between. The length of the CDR3 is 14 residues. CDR1 LNHDA and CDR2 SQIVND come from the germline V gene (reference sequence). The CDR3 spells CASSIQSGSNEQYF. Written as DNA, the CDR3 is TGTGCCAGTAGTATTCAGAGCGGGTCGAACGAGCAGTACTTC. The full variable domain, its missing parts supplied by reference TRBV19 and TRBJ2-7, is DGGITQSPKYLFRKEGQNVTLSCEQNLNHDAMYWYRQDPGQGLRLIYYSQIVNDFQKGDIAEGYSVSREKKESFPLTVTSAQKNPTAFYLCASSIQSGSNEQYFGPGTRLTVT.

This clone has a handful of counts. The chain uses TRBV14 and TRBJ1-2, with D tentatively TRBD1 (5 bases). Germline-derived CDR1 and CDR2 are SGHDN and FVKESK. The CDR3 is 13 residues long. V was trimmed by 4 bases and J by 4 bases, leaving 10 bases between them. The CDR3 spells CASSPDTSYGYTF. The DNA of the CDR3 is TGTGCCAGCAGCCCGGACACCTCCTATGGCTACACCTTC.

This clone has just a few counts. This chain links TRBV9 with TRBJ1-4, with TRBD1 matching 7 bases. The CDR3 length is 15 residues. The V segment lost 3 bases and the J segment 8 bases; nucleotides outside the gene matches: 10. Germline CDR1 is SGDLS and CDR2 is YYNGEE. As DNA, the CDR3 is TGTGCCAGCAGCGCCTCGACAGGGTATTCGGAAAAACTGTTTTTT. As protein: CASSASTGYSEKLFF.

The chain joins TRBV5-6 to TRBJ1-4, with TRBD1 matching 7 bases. This CDR3 is 16 amino acids long. J was trimmed by 8 bases and V by 3 bases; bases with no gene match: 13. The germline CDR1 and CDR2 sequences are SGHDT and YYEEEE. This chain's CDR3 is CASSSEHDREEEKLFF. The CDR3 nucleotides read TGTGCCAGCAGCTCGGAGCACGACAGGGAAGAGGAAAAACTGTTTTTT.

CDR3 bases: TGTGCCAGCAGCTCGGACATCTCCGAGCAGTACGTC. It codes for CASSSDISEQYV. The rearrangement links TRBV7-9 to TRBJ2-7, with D perhaps TRBD1 (5 bases). V was trimmed by 4 bases and J by 6 bases, leaving 10 bases between them. The germline V gene encodes CDR1 SEHNR and CDR2 FQNEAQ (reference sequence). The CDR3 has 12 residues.

The chain combines TRBV7-6 with TRBJ1-2; D might be TRBD1 (6 bases). Germline CDR1 is SGHVS and CDR2 is FNYEAQ. There are 16 residues in the CDR3. V lost 6 bases and J 4 bases, leaving 21 bases between the germline ends. The CDR3 loop reads CASSPNRAIWSYGYTF. CDR3 nucleotides: TGTGCCAGCAGTCCTAACAGGGCCATTTGGAGCTATGGCTACACCTTC.